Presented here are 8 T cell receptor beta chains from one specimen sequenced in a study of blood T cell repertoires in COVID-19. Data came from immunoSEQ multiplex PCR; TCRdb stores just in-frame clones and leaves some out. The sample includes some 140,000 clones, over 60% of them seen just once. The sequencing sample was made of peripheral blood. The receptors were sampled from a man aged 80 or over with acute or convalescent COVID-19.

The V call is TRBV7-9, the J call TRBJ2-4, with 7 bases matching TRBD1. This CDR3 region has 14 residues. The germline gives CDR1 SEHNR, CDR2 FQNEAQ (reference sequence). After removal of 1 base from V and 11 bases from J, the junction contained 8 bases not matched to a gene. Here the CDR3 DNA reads TGTGCCAGCAGCTTAGTCGAGACAGGGCTGGTTCAGTACTTC. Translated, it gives CASSLVETGLVQYF. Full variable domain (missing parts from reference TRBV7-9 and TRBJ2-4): DTGVSQNPRHKITKRGQNVTFRCDPISEHNRLYWYRQTLGQGPEFLTYFQNEAQLEKSRLLSDRFSAERPKGSFSTLEIQRTEQGDSAMYLCASSLVETGLVQYFGAGTRLSVL.

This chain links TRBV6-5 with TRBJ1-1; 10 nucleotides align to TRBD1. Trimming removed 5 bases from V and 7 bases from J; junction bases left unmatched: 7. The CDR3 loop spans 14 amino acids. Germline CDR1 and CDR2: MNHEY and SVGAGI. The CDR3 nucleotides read TGTGCCAGCAGTCTTCGGGACAGGGGCCGTGAAGCTTTCTTT. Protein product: CASSLRDRGREAFF.

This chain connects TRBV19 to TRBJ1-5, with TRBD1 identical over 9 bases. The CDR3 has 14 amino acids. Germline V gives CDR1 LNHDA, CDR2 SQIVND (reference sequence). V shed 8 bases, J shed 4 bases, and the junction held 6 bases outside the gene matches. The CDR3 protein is CASEGQGRNQPQHF. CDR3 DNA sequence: TGTGCCAGTGAGGGACAGGGAAGGAATCAGCCCCAGCATTTT.

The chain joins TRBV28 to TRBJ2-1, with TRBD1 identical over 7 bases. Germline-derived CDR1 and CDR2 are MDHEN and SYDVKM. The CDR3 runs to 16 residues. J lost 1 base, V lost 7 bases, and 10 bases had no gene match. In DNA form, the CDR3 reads TGTGCCAGCACCCCGACAGGGATCGGGTCCTACAATGAGCAGTTCTTC. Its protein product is CASTPTGIGSYNEQFF.

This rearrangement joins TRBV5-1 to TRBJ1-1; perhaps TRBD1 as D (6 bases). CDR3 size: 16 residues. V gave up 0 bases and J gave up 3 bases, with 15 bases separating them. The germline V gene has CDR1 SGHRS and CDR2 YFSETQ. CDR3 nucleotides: TGCGCCAGCAGCTTGGGGAACACAGGGCCTGACACTGAAGCTTTCTTT. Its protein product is CASSLGNTGPDTEAFF.

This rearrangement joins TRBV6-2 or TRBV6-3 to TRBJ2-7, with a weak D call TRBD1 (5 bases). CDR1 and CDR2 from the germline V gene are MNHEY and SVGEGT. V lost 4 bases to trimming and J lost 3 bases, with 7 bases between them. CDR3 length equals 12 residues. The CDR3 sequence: CASSSQGYEQYF. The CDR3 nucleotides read TGTGCCAGCAGTTCTCAGGGCTACGAGCAGTACTTC.

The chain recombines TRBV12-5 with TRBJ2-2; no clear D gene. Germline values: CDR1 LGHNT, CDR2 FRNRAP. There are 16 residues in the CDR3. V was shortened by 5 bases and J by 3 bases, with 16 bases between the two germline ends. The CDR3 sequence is CASGPPPSRDTGELFF. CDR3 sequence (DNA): TGTGCTAGTGGTCCCCCCCCCTCACGGGACACCGGGGAGCTGTTTTTT.

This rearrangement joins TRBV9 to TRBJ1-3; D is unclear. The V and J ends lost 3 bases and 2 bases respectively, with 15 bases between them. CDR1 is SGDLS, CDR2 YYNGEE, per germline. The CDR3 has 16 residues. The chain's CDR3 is CASSGITTTAGNTIYF. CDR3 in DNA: TGTGCCAGCAGCGGAATCACTACCACCGCTGGAAACACCATATATTTT.